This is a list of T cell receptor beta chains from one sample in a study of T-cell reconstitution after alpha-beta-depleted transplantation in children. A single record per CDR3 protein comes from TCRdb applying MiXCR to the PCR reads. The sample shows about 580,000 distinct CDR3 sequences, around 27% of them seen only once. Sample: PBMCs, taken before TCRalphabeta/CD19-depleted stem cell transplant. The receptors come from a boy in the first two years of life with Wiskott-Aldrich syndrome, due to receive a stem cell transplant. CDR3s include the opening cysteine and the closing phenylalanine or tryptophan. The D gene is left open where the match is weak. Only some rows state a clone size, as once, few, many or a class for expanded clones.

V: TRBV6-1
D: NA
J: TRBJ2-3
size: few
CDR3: CASSPVRGGGDTQYF
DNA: TGTGCCAGCAGTCCGGTTCGCGGAGGGGGAGATACGCAGTATTTT

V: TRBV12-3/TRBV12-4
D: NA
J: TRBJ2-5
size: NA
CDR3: CASSLARSETQYF
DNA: TGTGCCAGCAGTTTAGCGCGGTCGGAGACCCAGTACTTC

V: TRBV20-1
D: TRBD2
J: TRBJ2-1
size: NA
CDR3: CSARKTSGSYNEQFF
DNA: TGCAGTGCCAGGAAGACTAGCGGGTCCTACAATGAGCAGTTCTTC

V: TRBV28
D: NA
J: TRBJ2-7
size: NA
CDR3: CASSFTPYEQYF
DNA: TGTGCCAGCAGTTTTACCCCCTACGAGCAGTACTTC

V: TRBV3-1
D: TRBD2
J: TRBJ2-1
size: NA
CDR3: CASSPGLPSSYNEQFF
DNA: TGTGCCAGCAGCCCGGGACTACCAAGCTCCTACAATGAGCAGTTCTTC

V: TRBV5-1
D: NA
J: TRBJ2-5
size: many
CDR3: CASSLRGTGQETQYF
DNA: TGCGCCAGCAGCTTACGAGGGACGGGGCAAGAGACCCAGTACTTC

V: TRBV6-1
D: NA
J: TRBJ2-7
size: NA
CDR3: CASTLKGSGRHANEYEQYF
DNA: TGTGCCAGCACCCTAAAAGGCAGCGGGCGTCACGCCAATGAGTACGAGCAGTACTTC

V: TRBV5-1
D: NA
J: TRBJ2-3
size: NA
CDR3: CASSLGADRTDTQYF
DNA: TGCGCCAGCAGCTTGGGGGCGGACCGCACAGATACGCAGTATTTT

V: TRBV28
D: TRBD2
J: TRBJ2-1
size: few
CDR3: CASSLWGLAINEQFF
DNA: TGTGCCAGCAGTTTATGGGGACTAGCGATCAATGAGCAGTTCTTC

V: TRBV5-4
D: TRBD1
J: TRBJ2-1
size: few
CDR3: CASSSGTGSGEQFF
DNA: TGTGCCAGCAGCTCGGGGACAGGGTCGGGTGAGCAGTTCTTC

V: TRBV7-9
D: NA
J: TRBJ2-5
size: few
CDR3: CASSLVRAVRETQYF
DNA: TGTGCCAGCAGCTTAGTAAGAGCGGTTCGCGAGACCCAGTACTTC

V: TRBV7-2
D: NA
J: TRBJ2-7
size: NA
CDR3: CASSPDPNSYEQYF
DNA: TGTGCCAGCAGCCCCGACCCGAATTCCTACGAGCAGTACTTC

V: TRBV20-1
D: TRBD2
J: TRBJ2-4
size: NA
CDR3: CSARKAGGRNIQYF
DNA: TGCAGTGCTAGAAAAGCGGGAGGGCGAAACATTCAGTACTTC

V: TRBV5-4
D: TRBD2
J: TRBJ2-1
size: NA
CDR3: CASRNGLAEWEQFF
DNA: TGTGCCAGCAGAAACGGACTAGCTGAGTGGGAGCAGTTCTTC

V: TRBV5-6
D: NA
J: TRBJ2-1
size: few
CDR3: CASSLGIVLAHNEQFF
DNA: TGTGCCAGCAGCTTAGGTATCGTACTAGCCCACAATGAGCAGTTCTTC

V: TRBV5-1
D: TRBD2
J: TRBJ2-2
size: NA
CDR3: CASSPRGSPTGELFF
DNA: TGCGCCAGCAGCCCCCGCGGGAGTCCAACCGGGGAGCTGTTTTTT

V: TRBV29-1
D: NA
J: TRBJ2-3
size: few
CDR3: CSVGKGLTDTQYF
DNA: TGCAGCGTTGGGAAGGGTCTCACAGATACGCAGTATTTT

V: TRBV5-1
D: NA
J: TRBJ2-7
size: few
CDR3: CASNPNGISYEQYF
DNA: TGCGCCAGCAACCCTAACGGAATTTCCTACGAGCAGTACTTC

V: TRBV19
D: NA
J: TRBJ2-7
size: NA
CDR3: CASSTQGGYEQYF
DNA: TGTGCCAGTAGTACACAGGGGGGGTACGAGCAGTACTTC